These 22 T cell receptor beta chains came from one sample sequenced in a study of tumor and adjacent non-tumor tissue in lung cancer (dated by TCRdb to the late 2010s). RNA was extracted from bulk unsorted tissue and checked for quality with a NanoDrop ND-1000 and an Agilent 2100. The library was obtained by multiplex PCR. Sequencing was performed on an Illumina HiSeq 2500. Following protocols modified from ARM-PCR, the researchers constructed TCRbeta libraries through three rounds of nested PCR with primers (Table S4). The public reads were reanalyzed by TCRdb: fastp trimming at Q25, MiXCR alignment, in-frame beta chains only. CDR3 protein sequences are deduplicated, and each keeps its most common genes and DNA. The sample table lists roughly 65,000 distinct CDR3 sequences, 55% to 75% of them with a count of one. The ten largest make up just over 20% of the sample. The sequencing input was lung tumor tissue. The receptors derive from a middle-aged man with non-small cell lung cancer.

The chain couples TRBV6-4 to TRBJ1-6, with no clear D. The V end lost 6 bases, the J end lost 3 bases, and 12 bases lay between the germline ends. Germline V gene lookup returns CDR1 MRHNA and CDR2 SNTAGT. This CDR3 is built from 15 residues. This CDR3 reads CASRNGLYYNSPLHF. CDR3 DNA: TGTGCCAGCAGGAACGGCCTCTACTATAATTCACCCCTCCACTTT.

This clonotype was seen at least ten times. The genes are TRBV4-1 and TRBJ2-2; D not certain. CDR1 is MGHRA and CDR2 is YSYEKL in the germline V gene. The CDR3 is 12 residues long. V gave up 4 bases and J gave up 8 bases, with 8 bases separating them. The CDR3 nucleotides are TGCGCCAGCAGCCCTAGGTTAGGGGAGCTGTTTTTT. It encodes CASSPRLGELFF.

Comment on this clonotype: The junction differs from germline at one of its ends, possibly a read error. The CDR3 loop reads CASNPRRLNTGAFF. The CDR3 DNA reads as TGTGCCAGCAATCCGAGACGGTTGAACACTGGAGCTTTCTTT. The rearrangement joins TRBV6-2 or TRBV6-3 to TRBJ1-1, with no clear D. Germline CDR1 reads MNHEY; CDR2 reads SVGEGT. The CDR3 spans 14 residues.

Comments on this clonotype: A single base separates this from a much larger clone, so it may be a read error. V gene TRBV14 combines with J gene TRBJ2-1, with 7 nucleotides matching TRBD2. After removal of 3 bases from V and 15 bases from J, the junction contained 11 bases not matched to a gene. CDR3 length: 13 amino acids. Germline V lookup: CDR1 SGHDN, CDR2 FVKESK. In DNA, the CDR3 is TGTGCCAGCAGCCAGAAGCCGAGTGGGAGGGGGTTCTTC. Its translation: CASSQKPSGRGFF.

The chain recombines TRBV28 with TRBJ2-7, with 9 bases fitting TRBD1. Trimming removed 5 bases from V and 5 bases from J; junction bases left unmatched: 10. Germline loops: CDR1 MDHEN, CDR2 SYDVKM. This CDR3 has 15 residues. CDR3 bases: TGTGCCAGCAGTGTTATCGGGACAGGGAGGGACGAGCAGTACTTC. Its translation: CASSVIGTGRDEQYF. The whole variable domain, filled in from reference TRBV28 and TRBJ2-7, reads DVKVTQSSRYLVKRTGEKVFLECVQDMDHENMFWYRQDPGLGLRLIYFSYDVKMKEKGDIPEGYSVSREKKERFSLILESASTNQTSMYLCASSVIGTGRDEQYFGPGTRLTVT.

This clonotype has at least ten counts. The chain employs TRBV6-1 and TRBJ2-2, with TRBD2 identical over 8 bases. The ends lost 7 bases at V and 0 bases at J; junction bases unmatched: 7. Germline lookup yields CDR1 MNHNS and CDR2 SASEGT. CDR3 length: 16 amino acids. This chain's CDR3 is CASTSKRGSNTGELFF. In DNA, the CDR3 is TGTGCCAGCACTTCTAAGCGGGGGTCGAACACCGGGGAGCTGTTTTTT.

The table lists this clonotype with a few counts. This rearrangement joins TRBV5-1 to TRBJ1-4; tentatively, D is TRBD1 (5 bases). Deletions cut 0 bases from V and 3 bases from J, with 12 bases between. This CDR3 is 16 amino acids long. Germline values: CDR1 SGHRS, CDR2 YFSETQ. DNA for the CDR3: TGCGCCAGCAGCTTGGCCCCCGGGACGGCTAATGAAAAACTGTTTTTT. Encoded protein: CASSLAPGTANEKLFF. Using reference TRBV5-1 and TRBJ1-4 for the parts outside the CDR3, the full variable domain is KAGVTQTPRYLIKTRGQQVTLSCSPISGHRSVSWYQQTPGQGLQFLFEYFSETQRNKGNFPGRFSGRQFSNSRSEMNVSTLELGDSALYLCASSLAPGTANEKLFFGSGTQLSVL.

A remark on this clonotype: A much larger clone lies a single base off, so this may be a read error. The chain is built from TRBV7-9 and TRBJ2-5, with TRBD1 identical over 7 bases. Trimming at V came to 8 bases and at J to 1 base, leaving 10 bases not matched to a gene. The CDR3 has 15 residues. Germline CDR1 reads SEHNR; CDR2 reads FQNEAQ (reference sequence). As DNA, the CDR3 is TGTGCCAGCGGCGAATGGACAGGTAGCCAAGAGACCCAGTACTTC. Its protein is CASGEWTGSQETQYF.

This clonotype was picked up one time. With a much larger clone just one base away, this may be a read error. This rearrangement joins TRBV5-6 to TRBJ2-5, with D hard to call. The CDR3 covers 14 residues. Germline values: CDR1 SGHDT, CDR2 YYEEEE. CDR3 sequence: CASSLVGKQETQHF. CDR3 in DNA: TGTGCCAGCAGCTTGGTGGGCAAACAAGAGACCCAGCACTTC. Filled out from reference TRBV5-6 and TRBJ2-5, the complete variable domain reads DAGVTQSPTHLIKTRGQQVTLRCSPKSGHDTVSWYQQALGQGPQFIFQYYEEEERQRGNFPDRFSGHQFPNYSSELNVNALLLGDSALYLCASSLVGKQETQHFGPGTRLLVL.

Concerning this clonotype: This may be a read error, as it is one base from a much larger clone. This chain connects TRBV6-5 to TRBJ2-3, with 8 bases matching TRBD1. Per the germline V gene, CDR1 is MNHEY and CDR2 is SVGAGI. The CDR3 consists of 15 residues. The CDR3 DNA reads TGTACCAGCAGTAAGGGACAGGCGAGCACAGATACGCAGTATTTT. Translation: CTSSKGQASTDTQYF.

The chain joins TRBV7-8 to TRBJ1-1; D gene unclear. The V end was cut by 8 bases, the J end by 7 bases, with 20 bases between. The CDR3 covers 14 residues. Germline V gene sequence: CDR1 SGHVS, CDR2 FQNEAQ. The CDR3 nucleotides read TGTGCCAGCTCCCTCTTGGGAAGAGGCGTTGAAGCTTTCTTT. This codes for CASSLLGRGVEAFF.

As regards this clonotype: No conserved phenylalanine or tryptophan ends this CDR3, so it is likely a read error. This sequence joins TRBV7-9 and TRBJ1-1; 7 bases fit TRBD1. This CDR3 is built from 13 residues. Germline V gene lookup returns CDR1 SEHNR and CDR2 FQNEAQ (reference sequence). CDR3 sequence (DNA): TGTGCCAGCAGCCCGACAGGGAACATTGAAGCTTTCATT. It yields the protein CASSPTGNIEAFI.

There are many counts of this clonotype. The rearrangement uses TRBV20-1 and TRBJ1-4; perhaps TRBD1 as D (5 bases). Germline CDR1 is DFQATT and CDR2 is SNEGSKA (reference sequence). This CDR3 contains 13 residues. Trimming took off 5 bases at V and 8 bases at J, with 15 bases between the two ends. The CDR3 DNA sequence: TGCAGTGCTTCCCCCTCAGGGAAAGAAAAACTGTTTTTT. It specifies CSASPSGKEKLFF.

As concerns this clonotype: This is likely a read error, given that the CDR3 carries no conserved phenylalanine or tryptophan at its end. The chain links TRBV24-1 to TRBJ2-3; no clear D. With 0 bases removed from V and 4 bases from J, the gap between germline ends came to 4 bases. Germline loops: CDR1 KGHDR, CDR2 SFDVKD. The CDR3 covers 13 residues. CDR3 sequence: CATSDLPADTQYS. In DNA form, the CDR3 reads TGTGCCACCAGTGATTTGCCCGCAGATACGCAGTATTCT.

About this clonotype: A much larger clone differs from this one at a single base, so this may be a read error. The chain links TRBV6-1 to TRBJ2-3; D might be TRBD2 (6 bases). Trimming cost V 1 base and J 4 bases, with 12 bases left between them. The germline gives CDR1 MNHNS, CDR2 SASEGT. The CDR3 contains 15 residues. The CDR3 spells CASSEGTNGADTQYF. Here the CDR3 DNA reads TGTGCCAGCAGTGAAGGGACTAACGGGGCAGATACGCAGTATTTT.

Details on this clonotype: It may be a read error: a sequence one base away is much more abundant. The DNA of the CDR3 is TGTGCCAGCCTACCCGGACAGGGGGCTGGGGGCAATCGGCCCCAGCATTTT. Protein: CASLPGQGAGGNRPQHF. This chain joins TRBV6-1 and TRBJ1-5; 11 nucleotides line up with TRBD1. Germline loops: CDR1 MNHNS, CDR2 SASEGT. CDR3 size: 17 residues.

This clonotype has only one observation. The rearrangement links TRBV20-1 to TRBJ2-5, with D possibly TRBD2 on 5 matching bases. Deletions cut 0 bases from V and 2 bases from J, with 13 bases between. CDR1 and CDR2 (germline): DFQATT, SNEGSKA (reference sequence). The CDR3 loop spans 15 amino acids. Written as DNA, the CDR3 is TGCAGTGCTAGAGATGCCCTGAGCGGTCAAGAGACCCAGTACTTC. This translates into CSARDALSGQETQYF.

As for this clonotype: Given a much more abundant clone one base away, this may be a read error. The V call is TRBV28, the J call TRBJ1-5; the D is unclear. The germline V gene has CDR1 MDHEN and CDR2 SYDVKM. The CDR3 is 12 amino acids. CDR3 nucleotide sequence: TGTGGCAGCACCACAAGTAATCAGCCCCAGCATTTT. This gives the protein CGSTTSNQPQHF.

This chain connects TRBV5-1 to TRBJ2-2; unclear D gene. Germline loops: CDR1 SGHRS, CDR2 YFSETQ. V lost 0 bases and J 0 bases, leaving 6 bases between the germline ends. This CDR3 is built from 15 residues. For the CDR3, the DNA is TGCGCCAGCAGCTTGGGAGCATCGAACACCGGGGAGCTGTTTTTT. Its translation is CASSLGASNTGELFF.

The genes are TRBV7-9 and TRBJ2-7; D ambiguous. The CDR3 contains 16 residues. The V end lost 3 bases, the J end lost 4 bases, and 19 bases lay between the germline ends. Germline assignment: CDR1 SEHNR and CDR2 FQNEAQ (reference sequence). The CDR3 loop reads CASSLDRVSSGYEQYF. The CDR3 DNA is TGTGCCAGCAGCTTGGACCGGGTCTCGTCTGGGTACGAGCAGTACTTC.

In regard to this clonotype: Sequence at one end of the junction differs from germline and may be a read error. The CDR3 DNA reads as TGCACCAGCAGTGGCGGACAGGGAAGAGAGACCCAGTACTTC. This translates into CTSSGGQGRETQYF. The chain couples TRBV5-1 to TRBJ2-5, with 8 positions matching TRBD1. The CDR3 length is 14 residues. Germline assignment: CDR1 SGHRS and CDR2 YFSETQ.

This clonotype was seen at least ten times. This chain links TRBV4-2 with TRBJ2-1; tentatively, D is TRBD2 (6 bases). The CDR3 runs to 16 residues. CDR1 LGHNA and CDR2 YNFKEQ come from the germline V gene. V dropped 1 base and J dropped 2 bases, with 12 bases sitting between them. The CDR3 spells CASSQGLRGAYNEQFF. The CDR3, as DNA: TGTGCCAGCAGCCAAGGGTTGCGGGGAGCCTACAATGAGCAGTTCTTC.